The rows below give T cell receptor beta chains drawn from one sample of a study of T cells in Graves' hyperthyroidism and ophthalmopathy. TCRdb recomputed calls from the multiplex PCR reads with MiXCR, one row per CDR3 protein. The sample lists about 210,000 distinct CDR3 sequences; 15% to 20% were seen once. The sample was blood. These TCRs come from a man aged 35-49 years with Graves' hyperthyroidism. Both conserved end residues are part of each CDR3. Each record gives: CDR3 DNA, CDR3 protein, V gene, J gene, D gene, clone size. The D gene is left open where the match is weak. Clone size is stated in some rows and not others, as once, few, many or a class when expanded.

CDR3nt: TGCAGTGCTAGTGCCGGGGGCACTGAAGCTTTCTTT
CDR3aa: CSASAGGTEAFF
v_gene: TRBV20-1
j_gene: TRBJ1-1
d_gene: -
abundance: many

CDR3nt: TGTGCCAGCAGTCAGGAACCGAACACTGAAGCTTTCTTT
CDR3aa: CASSQEPNTEAFF
v_gene: TRBV2
j_gene: TRBJ1-1
d_gene: -
abundance: many

CDR3nt: TGCAGTGCTAGAGTAGGTGGGGTTTCGTCTAGCACAGATACGCAGTATTTT
CDR3aa: CSARVGGVSSSTDTQYF
v_gene: TRBV20-1
j_gene: TRBJ2-3
d_gene: -
abundance: many

CDR3nt: TGTGCCAGCAGTGGTTGGGACTCAGGGGGCAAAAACATTCAGTACTTC
CDR3aa: CASSGWDSGGKNIQYF
v_gene: TRBV6-1
j_gene: TRBJ2-4
d_gene: -
abundance: many

CDR3nt: TGTGCCAGCAGCCGAACGACAGGGGGGACTGAAGCTTTCTTT
CDR3aa: CASSRTTGGTEAFF
v_gene: TRBV5-5
j_gene: TRBJ1-1
d_gene: TRBD1
abundance: many

CDR3nt: TGTGCCAGCAGTCCCCGTGGCGGACGACAGTACTTC
CDR3aa: CASSPRGGRQYF
v_gene: TRBV28
j_gene: TRBJ2-7
d_gene: -
abundance: -

CDR3nt: TGTGCCAGCAGCTTACGAGCGGGACTAGCGGGGACCCCCTTCTACGAGCAATACTTC
CDR3aa: CASSLRAGLAGTPFYEQYF
v_gene: TRBV7-2
j_gene: TRBJ2-7
d_gene: TRBD2
abundance: many

CDR3nt: TGTGCCAGCTCACCGAGTCTTACAGATACGCAGTATTTT
CDR3aa: CASSPSLTDTQYF
v_gene: TRBV18
j_gene: TRBJ2-3
d_gene: -
abundance: many

CDR3nt: TGCGCCAGCAACCCACTCCCCTATGAAGCTTTCTTT
CDR3aa: CASNPLPYEAFF
v_gene: TRBV5-1
j_gene: TRBJ1-1
d_gene: -
abundance: few

CDR3nt: TGTGCCAGCAGCCAGTTTGGCAGGGGGGAAAAACTGTTTTTT
CDR3aa: CASSQFGRGEKLFF
v_gene: TRBV7-2
j_gene: TRBJ1-4
d_gene: TRBD1
abundance: many

CDR3nt: TGTGCCAGCAGTTTAACGGCAGGGTTAGGCTACACCTTC
CDR3aa: CASSLTAGLGYTF
v_gene: TRBV12-3/TRBV12-4
j_gene: TRBJ1-2
d_gene: -
abundance: few

CDR3nt: TGCAGTGCGGGACAGGGCCCCTCCTACGAGCAGTACTTC
CDR3aa: CSAGQGPSYEQYF
v_gene: TRBV20-1
j_gene: TRBJ2-7
d_gene: TRBD1
abundance: few

CDR3nt: TGTGCCAGCAGTTTATCTAGGCTAGCGGGGGTAATTACACGAACCTCTGGGGCCAACGTCCTGACTTTC
CDR3aa: CASSLSRLAGVITRTSGANVLTF
v_gene: TRBV12-3/TRBV12-4
j_gene: TRBJ2-6
d_gene: TRBD2
abundance: many

CDR3nt: TGTGCCAGCACGACAGGGGCAGAAAACTATGGCTACACCTTC
CDR3aa: CASTTGAENYGYTF
v_gene: TRBV12-3/TRBV12-4
j_gene: TRBJ1-2
d_gene: TRBD1
abundance: -

CDR3nt: TGTGCCAGCAGCTTAGTCGGGGGAGGCAACATTCAGTACTTC
CDR3aa: CASSLVGGGNIQYF
v_gene: TRBV7-2
j_gene: TRBJ2-4
d_gene: -
abundance: many

CDR3nt: TGTGCTAGTGGCACTGGAATCAATCAGCCCCAGCATTTT
CDR3aa: CASGTGINQPQHF
v_gene: TRBV12-5
j_gene: TRBJ1-5
d_gene: -
abundance: many

CDR3nt: TGTGCCAGCCGGACAGGGGGTAACGGCAATCAGCCCCAGCATTTT
CDR3aa: CASRTGGNGNQPQHF
v_gene: TRBV6-1
j_gene: TRBJ1-5
d_gene: TRBD1
abundance: many

CDR3nt: TGTGCCAGCAGTCTATACATGACGGGGGCGGTGGACATTCAGTACTTC
CDR3aa: CASSLYMTGAVDIQYF
v_gene: TRBV5-6
j_gene: TRBJ2-4
d_gene: -
abundance: -

CDR3nt: TGTGCCAGCAGCTTATCGGCAGGGCCCTTCTATAATTCACCCCTCCACTTT
CDR3aa: CASSLSAGPFYNSPLHF
v_gene: TRBV7-8
j_gene: TRBJ1-6
d_gene: -
abundance: many

CDR3nt: TGTGCCAGCACCCGGGACGGCTCCTACGAGCAGTACTTC
CDR3aa: CASTRDGSYEQYF
v_gene: TRBV2
j_gene: TRBJ2-7
d_gene: -
abundance: few

CDR3nt: TGTGCCAGCAGCCACAGAGCCTCCTACGAGCAGTACTTC
CDR3aa: CASSHRASYEQYF
v_gene: TRBV7-9
j_gene: TRBJ2-7
d_gene: -
abundance: many

CDR3nt: TGTGCCAGCAGCCCAGGTGCGTACACTGAAGCTTTCTTT
CDR3aa: CASSPGAYTEAFF
v_gene: TRBV7-3
j_gene: TRBJ1-1
d_gene: -
abundance: many

CDR3nt: TGTGCCAGCAGCGTACGTTCACCCCTTCTAGCGGGGGTAAATGAGCAGTTCTTC
CDR3aa: CASSVRSPLLAGVNEQFF
v_gene: TRBV9
j_gene: TRBJ2-1
d_gene: TRBD2
abundance: many

CDR3nt: TGTGCCAGCATGTTTAGGGGGCCCTACGAGCAGTACTTC
CDR3aa: CASMFRGPYEQYF
v_gene: TRBV6-8
j_gene: TRBJ2-7
d_gene: TRBD1
abundance: -

CDR3nt: TGTGCCAGCCGGGATCTCACAGATACGCAGTATTTT
CDR3aa: CASRDLTDTQYF
v_gene: TRBV6-1
j_gene: TRBJ2-3
d_gene: -
abundance: -

CDR3nt: TGTGCTAGTGGTTATACGGGGCGTACTGAAGCTTTCTTT
CDR3aa: CASGYTGRTEAFF
v_gene: TRBV12-5
j_gene: TRBJ1-1
d_gene: -
abundance: many

CDR3nt: TGTGCCAGCGGACGAGGGACGGGTTCACCCCTCCACTTT
CDR3aa: CASGRGTGSPLHF
v_gene: TRBV7-9
j_gene: TRBJ1-6
d_gene: -
abundance: -

CDR3nt: TGTGCCAGCAGTTACTCGCAGAGCGGGGGCCAAGAGACCCAGTACTTC
CDR3aa: CASSYSQSGGQETQYF
v_gene: TRBV6-5
j_gene: TRBJ2-5
d_gene: TRBD2
abundance: many

CDR3nt: TGTGCCAGCAGCCGGGAGCCCTACAATGAGCAGTTCTTC
CDR3aa: CASSREPYNEQFF
v_gene: TRBV5-8
j_gene: TRBJ2-1
d_gene: -
abundance: few

CDR3nt: TGTGCCAGCAGCTCGGGGTGGGACACTGAAGCTTTCTTT
CDR3aa: CASSSGWDTEAFF
v_gene: TRBV7-3
j_gene: TRBJ1-1
d_gene: -
abundance: many

CDR3nt: TGCAGCGTTCCCCCAGGGGAGGGTGAGCAGTTCTTC
CDR3aa: CSVPPGEGEQFF
v_gene: TRBV29-1
j_gene: TRBJ2-1
d_gene: -
abundance: many

CDR3nt: TGTGCCAGCAGCTTAGCTGGGGTCCCTTTGGGCAATCAGCCCCAGCATTTT
CDR3aa: CASSLAGVPLGNQPQHF
v_gene: TRBV7-8
j_gene: TRBJ1-5
d_gene: -
abundance: -

CDR3nt: TGTGCCAGCAGCCGGGACAGTCTCGAGCAGTACTTC
CDR3aa: CASSRDSLEQYF
v_gene: TRBV7-6
j_gene: TRBJ2-7
d_gene: TRBD1
abundance: many

CDR3nt: TGTGCCAGCAGTTCCCCGGCTCGAACAGTCACCGGGGAGCTGTTTTTT
CDR3aa: CASSSPARTVTGELFF
v_gene: TRBV25-1
j_gene: TRBJ2-2
d_gene: -
abundance: few

CDR3nt: TGTGCCAGCTCACCGGACCAGGACACTGAAGCTTTCTTT
CDR3aa: CASSPDQDTEAFF
v_gene: TRBV18
j_gene: TRBJ1-1
d_gene: -
abundance: many

CDR3nt: TGTGCCAGCAGTGATCGGGGGACAGATACGCAGTATTTT
CDR3aa: CASSDRGTDTQYF
v_gene: TRBV2
j_gene: TRBJ2-3
d_gene: -
abundance: many

CDR3nt: TGTGCCAGCAGCTTACCGTCTGCTGGCTACACCTTC
CDR3aa: CASSLPSAGYTF
v_gene: TRBV5-6
j_gene: TRBJ1-2
d_gene: -
abundance: many

CDR3nt: TGTGCCAGCAGTCATGACGTCCTCTACACCTTC
CDR3aa: CASSHDVLYTF
v_gene: TRBV25-1
j_gene: TRBJ1-2
d_gene: -
abundance: -

CDR3nt: TGCAGTGCCCCAGGGGCCGACCTTTGGGAGCAGTACTTC
CDR3aa: CSAPGADLWEQYF
v_gene: TRBV20-1
j_gene: TRBJ2-7
d_gene: -
abundance: -

CDR3nt: TGCAGTGCTAGTCATGATAGCGGGGGGCGTATCAATGAGCAGTTCTTC
CDR3aa: CSASHDSGGRINEQFF
v_gene: TRBV20-1
j_gene: TRBJ2-1
d_gene: TRBD2
abundance: many

CDR3nt: TGTGCCGTCTGGTCGGGGGTCGGCGAGACCCAGTACTTC
CDR3aa: CAVWSGVGETQYF
v_gene: TRBV11-2
j_gene: TRBJ2-5
d_gene: -
abundance: many

CDR3nt: TGTGCCAGCAGCCCCAAGGGGACTTACAATGAGCAGTTCTTC
CDR3aa: CASSPKGTYNEQFF
v_gene: TRBV7-3
j_gene: TRBJ2-1
d_gene: -
abundance: many